These 15 T cell receptor beta chains were sequenced from one sample in a study of cytomegalovirus exposure and HLA in healthy donors. The PCR contained 60 Vbeta and 13 Jbeta primers. TCRdb keeps only in-frame clones here, not all; method: immunoSEQ multiplex PCR. The sample has 100,000 to 150,000 clones; 80% to 85% are singletons. Input material: PBMCs. These receptors were taken from a woman in her twenties or thirties in good health and CMV-seronegative.

The chain couples TRBV6-6 to TRBJ1-5; D might be TRBD1 (5 bases). Trimming took off 8 bases at V and 0 bases at J, with 11 bases between the two ends. The length of the CDR3 is 14 residues. Germline V gene data show CDR1 as MNHNY and CDR2 as SVGAGI (reference sequence). CDR3 amino acids: CASGDRGSNQPQHF. The CDR3 region has the DNA TGTGCCAGCGGGGATAGGGGTAGCAATCAGCCCCAGCATTTT.

V gene TRBV5-1 combines with J gene TRBJ2-5, with D hard to call. This CDR3 is 11 amino acids long. Germline V gene data show CDR1 as SGHRS and CDR2 as YFSETQ. The V end lost 5 bases, the J end lost 5 bases, and 7 bases lay between the germline ends. The CDR3 spells CASSREETQYF. CDR3 DNA: TGCGCCAGCAGTCGAGAGGAGACCCAGTACTTC.

The chain combines TRBV5-1 with TRBJ2-1, with 10 bases lining up with TRBD2. The CDR3 is 16 amino acids. In germline, CDR1 is SGHRS, CDR2 YFSETQ. Germline trimming cut 5 bases from V and 3 bases from J; bases unmatched to any gene: 8. CDR3 coding DNA: TGCGCCAGCAGGTCTTTTAGCGGGGGGCGCTACAATGAGCAGTTCTTC. This gives the protein CASRSFSGGRYNEQFF. The whole variable domain, filled in from reference TRBV5-1 and TRBJ2-1, reads KAGVTQTPRYLIKTRGQQVTLSCSPISGHRSVSWYQQTPGQGLQFLFEYFSETQRNKGNFPGRFSGRQFSNSRSEMNVSTLELGDSALYLCASRSFSGGRYNEQFFGPGTRLTVL.

The V and J genes are TRBV6-1 and TRBJ2-1; 13 nucleotides line up with TRBD2. Trimming cost V 2 bases and J 7 bases; bases outside gene matches: 5. This CDR3 has 16 amino acids. CDR1 and CDR2 from the germline V gene are MNHNS and SASEGT. The CDR3 DNA is TGTGCCAGCAGTGAACTTTGGACTAGCGGGAGAAATGAGCAGTTCTTC. Amino acids: CASSELWTSGRNEQFF.

Only a few counts were recorded for this clone. The rearrangement uses TRBV6-1 and TRBJ1-1, with a possible D match to TRBD1 (5 bases). Between the trimmed V and J ends, which lost 5 bases and 7 bases, there was a span of 17 bases. CDR1 MNHNS and CDR2 SASEGT come from the germline V gene. The CDR3 extends over 14 amino acids. CDR3: CASSTVRGGVEAFF. CDR3 bases: TGTGCCAGCAGTACGGTGAGGGGAGGGGTTGAAGCTTTCTTT.

The chain employs TRBV5-4 and TRBJ2-5; D gene unclear. Germline CDR1 SGHNT, CDR2 YYREEE (reference sequence). The germline V and J ends were trimmed by 0 bases and 2 bases, with 20 bases remaining between them. The CDR3 length is 18 residues. The CDR3 here is CASSLGPAAPPSQETQYF. CDR3 bases: TGTGCCAGCAGCTTGGGGCCCGCTGCCCCACCCAGTCAAGAGACCCAGTACTTC.

The V and J genes are TRBV5-1 and TRBJ2-5; tentatively, D is TRBD1 (6 bases). The J call is uncertain, as TRBJ2-7 better fits the DNA end. This CDR3 comprises 14 residues. Germline V gene data show CDR1 as SGHRS and CDR2 as YFSETQ. In DNA form, the CDR3 reads TGCGCCAGCAGCCTCGGGACAAACTCCTACGAGCAGTACTTC. As protein: CASSLGTNSYEQYF.

This chain links TRBV7-6 with TRBJ2-3; 12 bases line up with TRBD2. The CDR3 contains 16 residues. Germline V CDR1 and CDR2: SGHVS, FNYEAQ. J lost 6 bases, V lost 4 bases, and 8 bases had no gene match. Here the CDR3 DNA reads TGTGCCAGCAGCTACCGACTAGCGGGAGCATCGGATACGCAGTATTTT. Translation: CASSYRLAGASDTQYF. The full variable domain, rest sourced from reference TRBV7-6 and TRBJ2-3, is GAGVSQSPRYKVTKRGQDVALRCDPISGHVSLYWYRQALGQGPEFLTYFNYEAQQDKSGLPNDRFSAERPEGSISTLTIQRTEQRDSAMYRCASSYRLAGASDTQYFGPGTRLTVL.

This clone has just a few counts. The gene calls are TRBV5-4 and TRBJ2-3, with 10 bases that match TRBD2. The CDR3 runs 15 residues. Unmatched junction bases numbered 2, after V lost 4 bases and J lost 0 bases. Germline loops: CDR1 SGHNT, CDR2 YYREEE (reference sequence). The CDR3 bases are TGTGCCAGCAGCGGGACTAGCGTAAGCACAGATACGCAGTATTTT. Protein sequence: CASSGTSVSTDTQYF.

This clone was seen only a few times. The rearrangement uses TRBV2 and TRBJ2-7; D possibly corresponds to TRBD2 (6 bases). The V end was cut by 7 bases, the J end by 7 bases, with 23 bases between. From germline, CDR1 is SNHLY and CDR2 FYNNEI. This CDR3 is built from 15 residues. The CDR3 is CASTPSRIGGSEQYF. CDR3 coding DNA: TGTGCCAGCACCCCCTCTCGTATCGGGGGTTCGGAGCAGTACTTC.

V gene TRBV4-2 combines with J gene TRBJ2-4; D gene uncertain. The germline gives CDR1 LGHNA, CDR2 YNFKEQ. The CDR3 is 15 amino acids. V was shortened by 1 base and J by 6 bases, with 13 bases between the two germline ends. The chain's CDR3 is CASSQGVAASNIQYF. CDR3 bases: TGTGCCAGCAGCCAAGGTGTGGCGGCCTCAAACATTCAGTACTTC.

This clone was found a few times. This chain connects TRBV9 to TRBJ2-7, with a weak D call TRBD2 (6 bases). Trimming removed 4 bases at V and 2 bases at J, with 16 bases between. The CDR3 length is 15 residues. Germline CDR1 is SGDLS and CDR2 is YYNGEE. The CDR3 here is CASSPRDSRTYEQYF. DNA of the CDR3: TGTGCCAGCAGCCCCAGGGACTCCAGAACCTACGAGCAGTACTTC.

Points on this clone: Other DNA variants within this sample encode the same CDR3. V gene TRBV5-1 combines with J gene TRBJ2-1, with D unresolved. Germline CDR1 is SGHRS and CDR2 is YFSETQ. The ends were cut back, 4 bases at V and 0 bases at J, with 8 bases in the middle. The CDR3 has 14 amino acids. CDR3 DNA: TGCGCCAGCAGCGGCGGTAGCTCCTACAATGAGCAGTTCTTC. It translates to CASSGGSSYNEQFF. Drawing the rest from reference TRBV5-1 and TRBJ2-1, the complete variable domain is KAGVTQTPRYLIKTRGQQVTLSCSPISGHRSVSWYQQTPGQGLQFLFEYFSETQRNKGNFPGRFSGRQFSNSRSEMNVSTLELGDSALYLCASSGGSSYNEQFFGPGTRLTVL.

The gene calls are TRBV9 and TRBJ1-1; TRBD1 might be the D (5 bases). With 4 bases removed from V and 5 bases from J, the gap between germline ends came to 15 bases. This CDR3 has 14 amino acids. Germline V gene sequence: CDR1 SGDLS, CDR2 YYNGEE. CDR3 in amino acids: CASSPRQKETEAFF. The CDR3 coding sequence is TGTGCCAGCAGCCCTAGACAGAAGGAGACTGAAGCTTTCTTT.

The genes are TRBV29-1 and TRBJ1-5, with D tentatively TRBD1 (6 bases). CDR3 size: 12 residues. Germline V gives CDR1 SQVTM, CDR2 ANQGSEA. V was cut by 5 bases and J by 6 bases, with 11 bases left in between. In DNA, the CDR3 is TGCAGCGTTTTATCAGGGGTTCAGCCCCAGCATTTT. This codes for CSVLSGVQPQHF.